The sequence of this T cell receptor beta chain was determined in a study of cytomegalovirus exposure and HLA in healthy donors. TCRdb keeps only in-frame clones here, not all; method: immunoSEQ multiplex PCR. The data contain 55,000 to 65,000 clones, around 90% of them singletons. This CDR3 is 14 amino acids long. Trimming removed 4 bases from V and 2 bases from J, with 11 bases in between. The germline V gene has CDR1 SGHRS and CDR2 YFSETQ. Sample: PBMCs. The sequence was obtained from a young man in good health and CMV-seronegative. The chain recombines TRBV5-1 with TRBJ2-3, with D possibly TRBD1 on 6 matching bases. CDR3 nucleotide sequence: TGCGCCAGCAGCCCTGGACAGCACACAGATACGCAGTATTTT. As protein: CASSPGQHTDTQYF.